This TCR beta chain originates from a study of blood T cells in healthy people across ages. General study results and limits: Per-million-T-cell TCR beta diversity fell roughly linearly with age.

Isolated PBMCs totaled at least 6 million in each sample. A second roughly 7 to 11 cycle PCR used barcoded and J-beta primers. TCRdb re-called the 5' RACE reads with MiXCR, one entry per CDR3 protein. This table has around 1,000,000 distinct CDR3 sequences, 35% to 40% appearing once. Of note for this clonotype: Antigen unknown.

CDR1 is KGHDR, CDR2 SFDVKD, per germline. The germline V and J ends were trimmed by 3 bases and 7 bases, with 21 bases remaining between them. The length of the CDR3 is 16 residues. The J gene is TRBJ2-7, the V gene TRBV24-1; possible D gene TRBD1, 5 bases. The sequence derives from a man younger than 35 in good health. Specimen: blood. CDR3: CATSDPLSSVGDEQYF. The CDR3 bases are TGTGCCACCAGTGATCCGCTCAGTTCGGTAGGGGATGAGCAGTACTTC.